A single sample is the source of the 20 T cell receptor beta chains below, sequenced in a study of shared clonotypes between healthy human individuals. Libraries were prepared by immunoSEQ multiplex PCR; TCRdb keeps only in-frame clonotypes and omits some of them. In the table there are 550,000 to 700,000 clones, about three quarters of which are singletons. The specimen sequenced was memory CD4+ T cells sorted from blood. The subset: CD45RA-negative fraction. The receptors derive from a woman aged 25-40 years in good health.

The chain recombines TRBV5-1 with TRBJ1-1; D call uncertain. The CDR3 runs to 15 residues. With 1 base removed from V and 4 bases from J, the gap between germline ends came to 14 bases. Looked up from germline, CDR1 is SGHRS and CDR2 is YFSETQ. The CDR3 DNA is TGCGCCAGCAGCTTGATATCACATGAAGGCACTGAAGCTTTCTTT. Amino acid sequence: CASSLISHEGTEAFF.

In its sample, this clone was seen many times. The V call is TRBV1, the J call TRBJ2-5; TRBD2, the D gene given by the table, was not confirmed from the DNA. TRBV1 is shown as a pseudogene. The CDR3 is made up of 17 amino acids. The DNA for the CDR3 is TGCACCAGCAGCCAAGATCTAGCGGGAGTCCTCCAAGAGACCCAGTACTTC. Translating gives CTSSQDLAGVLQETQYF.

V is TRBV7-2 and J is TRBJ2-7; TRBD1 aligns across 10 bases. Germline-derived CDR1 and CDR2 are SGHTA and FQGNSA. CDR3 size: 15 residues. V lost 0 bases, J lost 2 bases, and 1 base stayed unmatched. The CDR3 loop is CASSLAGTGAYEQYF. For the CDR3, the DNA is TGTGCCAGCAGCTTAGCCGGGACAGGGGCCTACGAGCAGTACTTC.

The rearrangement joins TRBV5-1 to TRBJ2-5; D may be TRBD1 or TRBD2 (6 bases each). From germline, CDR1 is SGHRS and CDR2 YFSETQ. This CDR3 has 16 residues. V lost 9 bases to trimming and J lost 0 bases, with 21 bases between them. As DNA, the CDR3 is TGCGCCACCCGAGGGGGGAATTTGGGAAACCAAGAGACCCAGTACTTC. Its protein is CATRGGNLGNQETQYF. Using reference TRBV5-1 and TRBJ2-5 for the parts outside the CDR3, the full variable domain is KAGVTQTPRYLIKTRGQQVTLSCSPISGHRSVSWYQQTPGQGLQFLFEYFSETQRNKGNFPGRFSGRQFSNSRSEMNVSTLELGDSALYLCATRGGNLGNQETQYFGPGTRLLVL.

This chain links TRBV19 with TRBJ2-6; no clear D gene. Per germline, CDR1 LNHDA and CDR2 SQIVND (reference sequence). V was shortened by 8 bases and J by 4 bases, with 6 bases between the two germline ends. The CDR3 extends over 12 amino acids. This chain's CDR3 is CASSTGANVLTF. Here the CDR3 DNA reads TGTGCCAGTTCAACCGGGGCCAACGTCCTGACTTTC.

CDR3 nucleotides: TGTGCCAGCAGCTTACTTATGGGGCGAAAAGGAAACACCATATATTTT. Its protein product is CASSLLMGRKGNTIYF. The genes are TRBV11-2 and TRBJ1-3; a possible D gene is TRBD1 (5 bases). The germline V gene encodes CDR1 SGHAT and CDR2 FQNNGV. This CDR3 is 16 amino acids long. V lost 2 bases and J 4 bases, leaving 15 bases between the germline ends. Supplemented by reference TRBV11-2 and TRBJ1-3, the full variable domain reads EAGVAQSPRYKIIEKRQSVAFWCNPISGHATLYWYQQILGQGPKLLIQFQNNGVVDDSQLPKDRFSAERLKGVDSTLKIQPAKLEDSAVYLCASSLLMGRKGNTIYFGEGSWLTVV.

The chain links TRBV4-1 to TRBJ2-7; 10 bases map to TRBD1. This CDR3 is built from 15 residues. After removal of 1 base from V and 3 bases from J, the junction contained 3 bases not matched to a gene. CDR1 and CDR2 (germline): MGHRA, YSYEKL. The CDR3: CASSQVGTGVYEQYF. CDR3 DNA: TGCGCCAGCAGCCAAGTAGGGACAGGGGTCTACGAGCAGTACTTC.

The V call is TRBV28, the J call TRBJ2-3, with TRBD2 identical over 9 bases. The germline gives CDR1 MDHEN, CDR2 SYDVKM. The CDR3 sequence is 15 residues long. J gave up 2 bases and V 5 bases, and 5 bases lay outside the gene matches. DNA of the CDR3: TGTGCCAGCAGTGGGGCTAGCGGGAACACAGATACGCAGTATTTT. This gives the protein CASSGASGNTDTQYF.

The chain recombines TRBV28 with TRBJ2-3; D might be TRBD1 (6 bases). The CDR3 covers 14 residues. Trimming took off 6 bases at V and 2 bases at J, with 12 bases between the two ends. The germline V gene has CDR1 MDHEN and CDR2 SYDVKM. The CDR3 region is CASRRTDSTDTQYF. The DNA of the CDR3 is TGTGCCAGCAGGAGGACAGACTCCACAGATACGCAGTATTTT.

V and J are TRBV5-4 and TRBJ2-7; TRBD2 matches 8 bases. Trimming cost V 5 bases and J 0 bases; bases outside gene matches: 7. Germline CDR1 is SGHNT and CDR2 is YYREEE (reference sequence). This CDR3 region has 15 residues. The CDR3 region is CASSKSGTSSYEQYF. The CDR3 nucleotides are TGTGCCAGCAGTAAGTCCGGGACTAGCTCCTACGAGCAGTACTTC. Combining the CDR3 with reference TRBV5-4 and TRBJ2-7 gives the whole variable domain ETGVTQSPTHLIKTRGQQVTLRCSSQSGHNTVSWYQQALGQGPQFIFQYYREEENGRGNFPPRFSGLQFPNYSSELNVNALELDDSALYLCASSKSGTSSYEQYFGPGTRLTVT.

The V and J genes are TRBV5-4 and TRBJ2-1; TRBD1 matches 10 bases. V dropped 4 bases and J dropped 5; count of bases not matched to a gene: 9. Germline lookup yields CDR1 SGHNT and CDR2 YYREEE (reference sequence). This CDR3 is built from 16 residues. The DNA of the CDR3 is TGTGCCAGCAGCCAGGCGGGGACAGGGGCTGACAATGAGCAGTTCTTC. This sequence encodes CASSQAGTGADNEQFF. Combining the CDR3 with reference TRBV5-4 and TRBJ2-1 gives the whole variable domain ETGVTQSPTHLIKTRGQQVTLRCSSQSGHNTVSWYQQALGQGPQFIFQYYREEENGRGNFPPRFSGLQFPNYSSELNVNALELDDSALYLCASSQAGTGADNEQFFGPGTRLTVL.

J is TRBJ2-3 and V is TRBV2; 8 bases line up with TRBD2. V lost 8 bases to trimming and J lost 0 bases; unmatched junction nucleotides: 4. Germline CDR1 SNHLY, CDR2 FYNNEI. There are 14 residues in the CDR3. CDR3 DNA: TGTGCCAGCGTACTAGCGGTTAGCACAGATACGCAGTATTTT. This encodes CASVLAVSTDTQYF.

V usage is TRBV28 and J usage is TRBJ2-2, with D unclear. V was shortened by 9 bases and J by 3 bases, with 14 bases between the two germline ends. Per germline, CDR1 MDHEN and CDR2 SYDVKM. The length of the CDR3 is 14 residues. CDR3 loop: CASLTDLDTGELFF. The CDR3 DNA follows: TGTGCCAGTCTAACCGACCTTGACACCGGGGAGCTGTTTTTT.

The chain combines TRBV5-1 with TRBJ2-5; D is perhaps TRBD2 (6 bases). Germline CDR1 and CDR2: SGHRS and YFSETQ. The CDR3 spans 13 residues. Trimming removed 5 bases from V and 5 bases from J, with 13 bases in between. CDR3 protein: CASRPPAGETQYF. CDR3 bases: TGCGCCAGCAGACCCCCTGCGGGGGAGACCCAGTACTTC.

The V gene is TRBV18, the J gene TRBJ2-5, with 14 bases matching TRBD2. The CDR3 has 15 amino acids. The germline V gene has CDR1 KGHSH and CDR2 LQKENI. Losses at the gene ends were 4 bases for V and 4 bases for J; bases not matched to a gene: 2. CDR3 nucleotide sequence: TGTGCCAGCTCACTAGGGACTAGCGGGAGAGAGACCCAGTACTTC. This translates into CASSLGTSGRETQYF.

V usage is TRBV2 and J usage is TRBJ1-2; 8 bases match TRBD1. V was clipped by 6 bases and J by 3 bases; unmatched bases: 9. CDR3 length: 15 amino acids. CDR1 is SNHLY, CDR2 FYNNEI, per germline. Here the CDR3 reads CASRSEGQGDYGYTF. The CDR3 DNA follows: TGTGCCAGCAGGTCAGAAGGACAGGGCGACTATGGCTACACCTTC.

This clone was seen a handful of times. The chain employs TRBV6-8 and TRBJ1-2; TRBD1 matches at 7 bases. The CDR3 spans 13 residues. Germline trimming cut 6 bases from V and 2 bases from J; bases unmatched to any gene: 3. The V gene's germline CDR1 is MNHGY and CDR2 SAAAGT. The CDR3 is CASSPRGNYGYTF. In nucleotides, the CDR3 is TGTGCCAGCAGCCCCAGGGGGAACTATGGCTACACCTTC.

CDR3 protein: CASSSGWLHGYTF. The CDR3 nucleotides are TGTGCCAGCAGCTCTGGTTGGCTTCATGGCTACACCTTC. This rearrangement joins TRBV7-9 to TRBJ1-2; D gene ambiguous. The CDR3 extends over 13 amino acids. Trimming took 4 bases from V and 6 from J, leaving 12 bases between them. CDR1 is SEHNR, CDR2 FQNEAQ, per germline (reference sequence).

The chain couples TRBV28 to TRBJ2-3; 8 bases map to TRBD2. CDR1 and CDR2 (germline): MDHEN, SYDVKM. V was clipped by 6 bases and J by 7 bases; unmatched bases: 3. This CDR3 spans 12 amino acids. The CDR3 reads CASSLAGYTQYF. Written as DNA, the CDR3 is TGTGCCAGCAGCTTAGCGGGGTATACGCAGTATTTT.

The chain has TRBV19 and TRBJ2-1; 7 nucleotides agree with TRBD2. The germline V gene encodes CDR1 LNHDA and CDR2 SQIVND (reference sequence). The CDR3 is made up of 16 amino acids. The junction had 14 bases not matched to a gene; V was cut back by 6 bases and J by 6 bases. The DNA of the CDR3 is TGTGCCAGTAGCCCCCCTGGACTAGTTTCAAGCAATGAGCAGTTCTTC. Translating it yields CASSPPGLVSSNEQFF.